Here is one T cell receptor (beta chain) with its context. No antigen is known for it. The data stem from a study of spatial heterogeneity in lung cancer. Study-level background: Alpha-chain sequences were detected in numbers that were consistently lower than beta-chain sequences. On average, each unique TCR and UMI combination appeared more than ten times in raw reads. Broader study findings: At tumor resection, ubiquitous expanded TCRs were detected in blood more often than later.

The CDR3 extends over 14 amino acids. Per germline, CDR1 LGHDT and CDR2 YNNKEL (reference sequence). The trim removed 1 base at V and 12 bases at J, leaving 5 bases unmatched. MiXCR was run by TCRdb on the 5' RACE reads, yielding one entry per CDR3 protein. Of more than 95,000 distinct CDR3 sequences in the sample, 10% to 15% are singletons; the top ten hold around 16%. Time point indicated: blood at routine non-recurrence follow-up after resection. The sequenced material consisted of unsorted whole RNA from tumor, nontumor lung or frozen PBMC. This clonotype was obtained from a male donor with early-stage non-small cell lung cancer. The V and J genes are TRBV3-1 and TRBJ2-1; 11 bases line up with TRBD1. This specimen consisted of PBMCs, obtained at follow-up. CDR3 sequence: CASSQGTGGYGQFF. The DNA of the CDR3 is TGTGCCAGCAGCCAAGGGACAGGGGGCTATGGGCAGTTCTTC.